This T cell receptor beta chain was retrieved from a study of CD8+CD57+ T cells in acquired aplastic anemia. Broader study findings: In CD8+ cells, Simpson's diversity showed no significant difference between patients and controls. Patients and controls were found to share fewer than 35 CD8+ CDR3 sequences.

This CDR3 spans 15 amino acids. Trimming left V 5 bases short and J 5 bases short, with 18 bases between. Genomic DNA served as template for TCR beta VDJ and CDR3 profiling. MiXCR was run by TCRdb on the reads, yielding one entry per CDR3 protein. The repertoire holds 170,000 or so distinct CDR3 sequences, with roughly 65% as singletons. Patients sequenced had flow cytometry evidence of CD8+CD57+ cell expansion. With no exception, the patients had severe acquired aplastic anemia. Among the patients, none had received any therapy at the time of blood sampling. This clonotype was detected only a few times. Its antigen is not identified.

The clonotype was recovered from a human donor with aplastic anemia. Input material: sorted CD4+, CD8+, or CD8+CD57+ T cells (not recorded which) from PBMCs. This rearrangement joins TRBV12-3 or TRBV12-4 to TRBJ2-5; TRBD2 might be the D (6 bases). In DNA, the CDR3 is TGTGCCAGCAGTCCCTTTGCCGGGGGTGGGGAGACCCAGTACTTC. Protein product: CASSPFAGGGETQYF.